This TCR beta chain was found in a study of spatial heterogeneity in lung cancer. Study summary: The count of detected beta-chain sequences consistently exceeded that of alpha-chain sequences. The average appearance count of each unique TCR and UMI combination in raw reads was more than ten. Study-wide points: Ubiquitous expanded tumor TCRs were seen in blood more at resection than at follow-up.

Time point here: sample taken at primary tumor resection. The input material, whole RNA from tumor, nontumor lung or frozen PBMC, was sequenced unsorted. The donors were fewer than 80 patients with non-small cell lung cancer that was early-stage and untreated. In this sample, this clonotype turned up many times. Its antigen is currently unknown. Germline V lookup: CDR1 SEHNR, CDR2 FQNEAQ (reference sequence). Trimming stripped 0 bases from V and 1 base from J, with 6 bases between. The CDR3 covers 14 residues. TCRdb recomputed calls from the 5' RACE reads with MiXCR, one row per CDR3 protein. The sample consists of approximately 40,000 distinct CDR3 sequences, approximately 7% of them appearing once.

The receptor was isolated from a female donor with early-stage non-small cell lung cancer. The V call is TRBV7-9, the J call TRBJ1-1; D ambiguous. The sequenced sample was PBMCs, obtained at surgery. The CDR3 loop reads CASSLASTNTEAFF. The CDR3 DNA reads TGTGCCAGCAGCTTAGCGTCCACGAACACTGAAGCTTTCTTT.